This note documents a single TCR beta chain sequence. Its matching antigen is unknown. Sample-barcoded 5' priming and a J-beta primer mix drove a second PCR of about 6 to 12 cycles. Sequencing of every sample gave 2.5 million or more CDR3-containing paired-end reads. TCRdb called the 5' RACE reads again in MiXCR, with one record for every CDR3 protein. The sample has about 2 million distinct CDR3 sequences; 49% are singletons. Total RNA amounts of at least 6 micrograms were extracted per sample. This entry belongs to a study of blood T cells in healthy people across ages. Study findings and constraints: A roughly linear fall in TCR beta diversity per million T cells was seen with increasing age.

CDR1 is SGHTA and CDR2 is FQGNSA in the germline V gene. V was pared by 1 base and J by 0 bases, with 9 bases between. The CDR3 is 15 residues long. The chain recombines TRBV7-2 with TRBJ1-1, with D hard to call. Sequencing was performed on blood. This clonotype originated in a woman between 40 and 50 years old in good health. The CDR3, as DNA: TGTGCCAGCAGCTTAGACGTAGGGATGAACACTGAAGCTTTCTTT. Its protein product is CASSLDVGMNTEAFF.